This record looks at one T cell receptor beta chain sequence and its context. This clonotype was seen only once. Its antigen is unknown. No qualities accompany the bases; no much larger clone lies one base away. Just one read gives weak support. This sample is drawn from a study of response to subunit inactivated influenza vaccine (dated by TCRdb to 2016 to 2018). About the full investigation: To follow how T cells responded to a trivalent subunit inactivated influenza vaccine, the researchers relied on deep quantitative profiling of the T cell receptor repertoire.

The library was obtained by RT-PCR. The sample was run on an Illumina HiSeq 2500. TCRdb itself trimmed the public reads at Q25 with fastp, ran MiXCR and retained productive beta chains. Rows merge per CDR3 protein into single entries with the most common DNA and genes. Counted in this sample were under 550,000 distinct CDR3 sequences; approximately 6.9% of them appeared once. The top ten hold about an eighth of the sample. Beyond this particular receptor, the publication reports: According to the authors, only a limited number of new T cells may be recruited by each seasonal influenza vaccination.

From the cysteine up to the phenylalanine, the CDR3 has a length of 14 residues. Just CDR3 DNA is preserved here, 42 bases in frame from base 1. Per the germline V gene, SGHTA is the CDR1 and FQGNSA is the CDR2. The germline ends are 19 bases apart after V is trimmed by 5 bases and J by 9 bases. The receptor was derived from a man in his fifties or sixties who received an inactivated influenza vaccine. Donor details come from another sample of the same person, matched by shared clones. The V and J genes are TRBV7-2 and TRBJ2-5; the D gene is possibly TRBD1, with 5 bases matching. Source: PBMCs from blood, taken 23 months after vaccination. The CDR3 reads as follows: CASSPLGRSSAQYF. The nucleotide sequence is TGTGCCAGCAGCCCACTGGGGCGGTCCAGCGCCCAGTACTTC.